The 9 T cell receptor beta chains below were found in one sample sequenced in a study of blood T cells in healthy people across ages. A J-beta primer mix and a sample-barcoded 5' primer were used in a second PCR of about 6 to 12 cycles. TCRdb reanalysed the 5' RACE reads using MiXCR and keeps one entry per CDR3 protein. The sample lists 790,000 or so distinct CDR3 sequences; around three fifths were seen once. The sequenced sample was blood. These receptors were collected from a man aged 40-50 years in good health.

The J gene is TRBJ1-3, the V gene TRBV20-1; D is unresolved. Germline lookup yields CDR1 DFQATT and CDR2 SNEGSKA (reference sequence). The CDR3 contains 12 residues. The ends were cut back, 5 bases at V and 6 bases at J, with 11 bases in the middle. CDR3 amino acids: CSALWRENTIYF. CDR3 DNA: TGCAGTGCTCTGTGGAGGGAAAACACCATATATTTT.

The count of this clonotype is one. The V gene is TRBV4-2, the J gene TRBJ1-6, with D tentatively TRBD1 (6 bases). Per germline, CDR1 LGHNA and CDR2 YNFKEQ. V shed 0 bases and J shed 3 bases, with 15 bases lying between them. The CDR3 sequence is 18 residues long. CDR3 sequence reads: CASSQDPAGASYNSPLHF. As DNA, the CDR3 is TGTGCCAGCAGCCAAGATCCCGCAGGGGCAAGCTATAATTCACCCCTCCACTTT.

A note on this clonotype: A read error is possible here, since a much larger clone lies one base away. The gene calls are TRBV4-3 and TRBJ2-2; 7 nucleotides match TRBD2. Trimming removed 5 bases from V and 7 bases from J; junction bases left unmatched: 7. This CDR3 comprises 14 residues. The V gene's germline CDR1 is LGHNA and CDR2 YSLEER. CDR3 sequence reads: CASSVGGSDGELFF. CDR3 DNA sequence: TGCGCCAGCAGCGTTGGCGGGAGTGACGGGGAGCTGTTTTTT.

The sample holds a few counts of this clonotype. The chain joins TRBV12-3 or TRBV12-4 to TRBJ2-5; D uncertain. V lost 2 bases, J lost 5 bases, and 12 bases lay in between. The CDR3 sequence is 14 residues long. This CDR3 reads CASSLNMGMETQYF. The CDR3 DNA reads as TGTGCCAGCAGTTTAAATATGGGGATGGAGACCCAGTACTTC.

The chain links TRBV28 to TRBJ2-7; possibly TRBD1 for D (5 bases). The V end was cut by 6 bases, the J end by 0 bases, with 9 bases between. The CDR3 has 13 amino acids. Germline V gives CDR1 MDHEN, CDR2 SYDVKM. In DNA form, the CDR3 reads TGTGCCAGCAGAGAGACAGCCTCCTACGAGCAGTACTTC. Protein: CASRETASYEQYF.

The V call is TRBV29-1, the J call TRBJ2-5; TRBD2 is a possible D gene (5 bases). Germline V gives CDR1 SQVTM, CDR2 ANQGSEA. The CDR3 sequence is 12 residues long. Trimming removed 8 bases at V and 5 bases at J, with 15 bases between. The CDR3 reads CSHRLPGETQYF. The CDR3 region has the DNA TGCAGCCATCGTCTTCCGGGGGAGACCCAGTACTTC.

This chain connects TRBV12-5 to TRBJ2-5, with TRBD1 matching over 10 bases. The DNA matches TRBJ2-7 better at its end, which makes the J call doubtful. The CDR3 is 19 residues long. Germline assignment: CDR1 LGHNT and CDR2 FRNRAP. As DNA, the CDR3 is TGTGCTAGTGGTTTGGTACTAAACCGAGTAGGGACAGGGGACTACGAGCAGTACTTC. It is translated as CASGLVLNRVGTGDYEQYF.

The chain joins TRBV12-3 or TRBV12-4 to TRBJ1-1; D not resolved. The CDR3 length is 13 residues. V shed 3 bases and J shed 1 base, with 6 bases lying between them. This CDR3 reads CASSFKENTEAFF. In DNA, the CDR3 is TGTGCCAGCAGTTTCAAGGAGAACACTGAAGCTTTCTTT.

The J gene is TRBJ2-1, the V gene TRBV6-2 or TRBV6-3, with D perhaps matching TRBD1 or TRBD2 (5 bases each). The germline V gene has CDR1 MNHEY and CDR2 SVGEGT. The CDR3 has 14 residues. V was clipped by 3 bases and J by 5 bases, with 11 bases between them. In DNA form, the CDR3 reads TGTGCCAGCAGTTATGGGACGAACAACAATGAGCAGTTCTTC. Amino acids: CASSYGTNNNEQFF.